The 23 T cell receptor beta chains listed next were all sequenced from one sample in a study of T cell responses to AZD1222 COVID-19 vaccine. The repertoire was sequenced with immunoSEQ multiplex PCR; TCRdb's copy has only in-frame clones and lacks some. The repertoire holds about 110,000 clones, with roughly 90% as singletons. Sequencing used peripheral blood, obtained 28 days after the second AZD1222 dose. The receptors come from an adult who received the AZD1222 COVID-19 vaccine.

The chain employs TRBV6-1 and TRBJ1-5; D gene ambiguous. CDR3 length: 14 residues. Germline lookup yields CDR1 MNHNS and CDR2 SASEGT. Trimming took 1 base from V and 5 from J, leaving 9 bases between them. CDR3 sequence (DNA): TGTGCCAGCAGTGAAGGGCCCGAGGATCAGCCCCAGCATTTT. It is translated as CASSEGPEDQPQHF.

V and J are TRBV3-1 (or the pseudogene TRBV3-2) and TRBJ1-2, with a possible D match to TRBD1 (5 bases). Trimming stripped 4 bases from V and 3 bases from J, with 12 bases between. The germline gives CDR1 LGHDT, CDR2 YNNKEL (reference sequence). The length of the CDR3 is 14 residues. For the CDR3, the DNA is TGTGCCAGCAGCCCAGAAGACAGTCACTATGGCTACACCTTC. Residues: CASSPEDSHYGYTF.

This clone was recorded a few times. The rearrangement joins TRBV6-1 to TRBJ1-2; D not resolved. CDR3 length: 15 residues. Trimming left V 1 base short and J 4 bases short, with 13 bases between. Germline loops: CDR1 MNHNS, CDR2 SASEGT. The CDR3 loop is CASSEGVGEGYGYTF. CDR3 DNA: TGTGCCAGCAGTGAAGGCGTGGGAGAAGGCTATGGCTACACCTTC.

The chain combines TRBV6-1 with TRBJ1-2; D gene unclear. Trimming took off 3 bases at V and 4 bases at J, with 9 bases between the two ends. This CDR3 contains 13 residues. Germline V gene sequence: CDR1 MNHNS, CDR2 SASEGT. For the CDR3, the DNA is TGTGCCAGCAGTGAGAAAAGGACCTATGGCTACACCTTC. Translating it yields CASSEKRTYGYTF.

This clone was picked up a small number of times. CDR3 residues: CASSQDGGGLNTEAFF. The DNA for the CDR3 is TGCGCCAGCAGCCAAGATGGGGGGGGGCTTAACACTGAAGCTTTCTTT. The chain links TRBV4-1 to TRBJ1-1; D is possibly TRBD1 (6 bases). The germline gives CDR1 MGHRA, CDR2 YSYEKL. The germline V and J ends were trimmed by 0 bases and 2 bases, with 13 bases remaining between them. The CDR3 has 16 amino acids.

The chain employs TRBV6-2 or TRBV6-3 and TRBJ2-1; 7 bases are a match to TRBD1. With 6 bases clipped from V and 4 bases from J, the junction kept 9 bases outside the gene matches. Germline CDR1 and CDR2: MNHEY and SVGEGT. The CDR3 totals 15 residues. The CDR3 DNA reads TGTGCCAGCAGCACCCGGGACAGCAGATACAATGAGCAGTTCTTC. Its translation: CASSTRDSRYNEQFF.

CDR3 amino acids: CASSLDQPRLYEQYF. The CDR3 coding sequence is TGTGCCAGCAGCTTAGATCAGCCACGGCTTTACGAGCAGTACTTC. The chain recombines TRBV11-2 with TRBJ2-7; D not resolved. Trimming took off 0 bases at V and 4 bases at J, with 13 bases between the two ends. This CDR3 is built from 15 residues. Germline V gene sequence: CDR1 SGHAT, CDR2 FQNNGV. Using reference TRBV11-2 and TRBJ2-7 for the parts outside the CDR3, the full variable domain is EAGVAQSPRYKIIEKRQSVAFWCNPISGHATLYWYQQILGQGPKLLIQFQNNGVVDDSQLPKDRFSAERLKGVDSTLKIQPAKLEDSAVYLCASSLDQPRLYEQYFGPGTRLTVT.

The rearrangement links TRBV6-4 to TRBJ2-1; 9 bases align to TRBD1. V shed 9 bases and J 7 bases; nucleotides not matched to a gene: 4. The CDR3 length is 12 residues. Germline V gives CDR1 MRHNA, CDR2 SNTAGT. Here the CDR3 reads CARGTGRNEQFF. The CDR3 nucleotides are TGTGCCAGGGGGACAGGGAGGAATGAGCAGTTCTTC.

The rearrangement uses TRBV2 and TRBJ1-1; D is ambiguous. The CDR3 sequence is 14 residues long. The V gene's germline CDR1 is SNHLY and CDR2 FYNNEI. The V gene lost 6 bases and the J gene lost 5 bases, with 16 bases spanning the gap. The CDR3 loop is CASRTREAPTEAFF. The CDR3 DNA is TGTGCCAGCAGGACTCGTGAAGCCCCTACTGAAGCTTTCTTT.

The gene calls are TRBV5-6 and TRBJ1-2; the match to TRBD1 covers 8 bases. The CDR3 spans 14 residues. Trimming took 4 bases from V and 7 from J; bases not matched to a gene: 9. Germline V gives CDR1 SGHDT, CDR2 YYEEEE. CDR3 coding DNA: TGTGCCAGCAGCACCTGGGCAGGGGGCTCTGGCTACACCTTC. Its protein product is CASSTWAGGSGYTF.

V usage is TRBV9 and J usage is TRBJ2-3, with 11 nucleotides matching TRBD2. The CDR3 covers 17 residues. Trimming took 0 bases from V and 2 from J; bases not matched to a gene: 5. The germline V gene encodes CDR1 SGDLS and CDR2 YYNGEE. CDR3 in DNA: TGTGCCAGCAGCGTAGGAGTAGCGGGGGGGCCCACAGATACGCAGTATTTT. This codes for CASSVGVAGGPTDTQYF.

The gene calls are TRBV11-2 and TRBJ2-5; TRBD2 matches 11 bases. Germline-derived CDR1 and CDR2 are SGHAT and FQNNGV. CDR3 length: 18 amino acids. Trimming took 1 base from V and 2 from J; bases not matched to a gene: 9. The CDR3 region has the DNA TGTGCCAGCAGCTTAGGACTAACTAGCGGGGGATCACAAGAGACCCAGTACTTC. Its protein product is CASSLGLTSGGSQETQYF. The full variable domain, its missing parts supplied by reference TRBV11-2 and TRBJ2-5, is EAGVAQSPRYKIIEKRQSVAFWCNPISGHATLYWYQQILGQGPKLLIQFQNNGVVDDSQLPKDRFSAERLKGVDSTLKIQPAKLEDSAVYLCASSLGLTSGGSQETQYFGPGTRLLVL.

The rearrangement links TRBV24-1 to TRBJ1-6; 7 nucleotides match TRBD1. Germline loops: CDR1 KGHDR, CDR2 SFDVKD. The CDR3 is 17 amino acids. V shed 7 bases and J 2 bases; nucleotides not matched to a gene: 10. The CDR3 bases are TGTGCCACCAGAGATCGGGACAGACTGCCCTATAATTCACCCCTCCACTTT. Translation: CATRDRDRLPYNSPLHF.

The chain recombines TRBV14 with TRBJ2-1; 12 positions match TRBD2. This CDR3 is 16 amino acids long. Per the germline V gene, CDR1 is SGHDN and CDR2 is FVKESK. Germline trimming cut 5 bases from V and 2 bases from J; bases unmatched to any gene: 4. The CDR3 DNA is TGTGCCAGCAGCACCCGACTAGCGGGAGCCTACAATGAGCAGTTCTTC. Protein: CASSTRLAGAYNEQFF.

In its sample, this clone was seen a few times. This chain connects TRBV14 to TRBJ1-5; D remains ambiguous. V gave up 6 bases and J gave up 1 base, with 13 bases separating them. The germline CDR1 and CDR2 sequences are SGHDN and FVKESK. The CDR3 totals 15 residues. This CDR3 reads CASSAQWASNQPQHF. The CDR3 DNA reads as TGTGCCAGCAGTGCTCAGTGGGCGAGCAATCAGCCCCAGCATTTT. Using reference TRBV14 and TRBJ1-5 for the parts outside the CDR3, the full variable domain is EAGVTQFPSHSVIEKGQTVTLRCDPISGHDNLYWYRRVMGKEIKFLLHFVKESKQDESGMPNNRFLAERTGGTYSTLKVQPAELEDSGVYFCASSAQWASNQPQHFGDGTRLSIL.

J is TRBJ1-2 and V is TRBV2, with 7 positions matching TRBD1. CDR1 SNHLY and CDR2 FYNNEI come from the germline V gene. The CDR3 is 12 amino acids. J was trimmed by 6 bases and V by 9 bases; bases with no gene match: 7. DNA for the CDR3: TGTGCCAGGTCGACAGGGACTGATGGCTACACCTTC. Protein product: CARSTGTDGYTF.

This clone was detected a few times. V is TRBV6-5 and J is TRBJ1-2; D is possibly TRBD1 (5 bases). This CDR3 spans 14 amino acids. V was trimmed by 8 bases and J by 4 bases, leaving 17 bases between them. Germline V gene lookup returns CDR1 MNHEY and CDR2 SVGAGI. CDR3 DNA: TGTGCCAGCGCCCCAGGTGGAGGGGCCTATGGCTACACCTTC. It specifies CASAPGGGAYGYTF.

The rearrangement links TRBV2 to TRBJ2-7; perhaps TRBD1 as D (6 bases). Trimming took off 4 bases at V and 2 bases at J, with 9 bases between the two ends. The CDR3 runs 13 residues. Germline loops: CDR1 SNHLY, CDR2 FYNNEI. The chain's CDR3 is CASSGNRAYEQYF. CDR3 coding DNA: TGTGCCAGCAGTGGGAACAGGGCCTACGAGCAGTACTTC.

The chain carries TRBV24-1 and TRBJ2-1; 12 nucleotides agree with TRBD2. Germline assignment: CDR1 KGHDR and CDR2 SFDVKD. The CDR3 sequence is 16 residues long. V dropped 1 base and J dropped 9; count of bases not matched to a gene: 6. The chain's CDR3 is CATSDLLAGGTGEQFF. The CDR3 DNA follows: TGTGCCACCAGTGATTTACTAGCGGGAGGCACGGGTGAGCAGTTCTTC.

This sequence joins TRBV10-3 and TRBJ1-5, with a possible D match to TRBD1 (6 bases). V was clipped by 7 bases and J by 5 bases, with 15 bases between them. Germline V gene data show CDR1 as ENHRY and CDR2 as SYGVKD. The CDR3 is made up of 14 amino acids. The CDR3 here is CAITQGWSDQPQHF. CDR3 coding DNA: TGTGCCATCACCCAGGGGTGGTCGGATCAGCCCCAGCATTTT.

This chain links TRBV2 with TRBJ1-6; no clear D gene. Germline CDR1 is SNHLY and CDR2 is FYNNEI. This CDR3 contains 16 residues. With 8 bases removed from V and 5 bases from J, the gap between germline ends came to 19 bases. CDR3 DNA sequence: TGTGCCAGCTCTAAGGGAGCTGGTGTTAATAATTCACCCCTCCACTTT. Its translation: CASSKGAGVNNSPLHF.

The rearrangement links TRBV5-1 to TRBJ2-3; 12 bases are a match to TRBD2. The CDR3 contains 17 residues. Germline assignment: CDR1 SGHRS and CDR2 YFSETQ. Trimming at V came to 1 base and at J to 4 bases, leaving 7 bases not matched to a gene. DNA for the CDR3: TGCGCCAGCAGCTTGCTAGCGGGAGGGGGTCCGGCAGATACGCAGTATTTT. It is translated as CASSLLAGGGPADTQYF.

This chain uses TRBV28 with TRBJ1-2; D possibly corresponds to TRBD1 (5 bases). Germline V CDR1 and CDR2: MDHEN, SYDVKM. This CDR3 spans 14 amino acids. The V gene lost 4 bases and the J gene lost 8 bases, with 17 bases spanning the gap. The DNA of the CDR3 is TGTGCCAGCAGTTCCCCGGGACCCCGCGGGGGCTACACCTTC. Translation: CASSSPGPRGGYTF.